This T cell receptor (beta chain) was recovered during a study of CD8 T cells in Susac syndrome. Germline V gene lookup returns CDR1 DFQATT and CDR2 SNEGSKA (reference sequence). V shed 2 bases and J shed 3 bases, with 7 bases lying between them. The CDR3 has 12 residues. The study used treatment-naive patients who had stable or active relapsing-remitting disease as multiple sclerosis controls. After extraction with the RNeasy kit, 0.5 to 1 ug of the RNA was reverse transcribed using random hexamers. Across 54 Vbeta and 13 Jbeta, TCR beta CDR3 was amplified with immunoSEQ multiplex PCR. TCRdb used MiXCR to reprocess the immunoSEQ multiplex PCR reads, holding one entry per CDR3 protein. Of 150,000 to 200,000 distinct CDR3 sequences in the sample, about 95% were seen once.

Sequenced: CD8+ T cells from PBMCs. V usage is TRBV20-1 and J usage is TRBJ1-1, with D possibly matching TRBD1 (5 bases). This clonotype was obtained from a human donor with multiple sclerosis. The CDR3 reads CSARSGYTEAFF. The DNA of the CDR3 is TGCAGTGCTAGATCAGGGTACACTGAAGCTTTCTTT.